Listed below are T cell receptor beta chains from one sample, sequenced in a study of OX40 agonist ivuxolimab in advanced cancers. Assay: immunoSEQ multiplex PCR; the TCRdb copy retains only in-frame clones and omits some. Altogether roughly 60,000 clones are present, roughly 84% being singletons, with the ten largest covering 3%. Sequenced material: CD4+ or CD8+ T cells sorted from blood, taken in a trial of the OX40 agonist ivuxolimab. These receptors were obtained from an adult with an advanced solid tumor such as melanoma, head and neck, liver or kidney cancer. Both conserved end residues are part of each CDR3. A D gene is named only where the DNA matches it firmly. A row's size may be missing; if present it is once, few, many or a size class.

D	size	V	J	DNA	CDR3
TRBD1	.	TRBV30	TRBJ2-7	TGTGCCTGGTCCGGGACAGGTGCCTACGAGCAGTACTTC	CAWSGTGAYEQYF
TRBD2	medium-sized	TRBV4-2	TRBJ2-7	TGTGCCAGCAGCCAGGCGAAGGGACTATTATTC	CASSQAKGLLF
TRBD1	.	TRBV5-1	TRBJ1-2	TGCGCCAGCAGCCCGGACAGGGCGTATGGCTACACCTTC	CASSPDRAYGYTF
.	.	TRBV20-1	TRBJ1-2	TGCAGTGCTAAGTTCAGGGACGGCTACACCTTC	CSAKFRDGYTF
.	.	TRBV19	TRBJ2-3	TGTGCCAGTAGGCAAGCAGATACGCAGTATTTT	CASRQADTQYF
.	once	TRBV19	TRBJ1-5	TGTGCCGCGGCGGACCTCTATAGCAATCAGCCCCAGCATTTT	CAAADLYSNQPQHF
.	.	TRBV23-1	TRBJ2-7	TGCGCCAGCAGTCAAGCGCTGGGGGAGCAGTACTTC	CASSQALGEQYF
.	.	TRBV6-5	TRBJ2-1	TGTGCCAGCAGCCTCACAGGTGGTAGAATCAATGAGCAGTTCTTC	CASSLTGGRINEQFF
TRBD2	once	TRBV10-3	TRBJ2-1	TGTGCCAGCGGCGGGGGGCAGGGGAGTGAGCAGTTCTTC	CASGGGQGSEQFF
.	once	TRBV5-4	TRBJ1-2	TGTGCCAGCAGCGGTGGGGGACCAAAGATTGAGGGCTACACCTTC	CASSGGGPKIEGYTF
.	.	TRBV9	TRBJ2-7	TGTGCCAGCAGCCCCCTGGAGAGAGGGTCCTACGAGCAGTACTTC	CASSPLERGSYEQYF
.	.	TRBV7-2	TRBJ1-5	TGTGCCAGCAGCCGTGGGGAATATAGCAATCAGCCCCAGCATTTT	CASSRGEYSNQPQHF
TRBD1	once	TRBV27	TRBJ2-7	TGTGCCAGCAAGAAAGACAGGGCCTCCTACGAGCAGTACTTC	CASKKDRASYEQYF
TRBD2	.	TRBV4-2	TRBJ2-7	TGTGCCAGCAGCCAAGACGGACTAGCGGGACGAAACGAGCAGTACTTC	CASSQDGLAGRNEQYF
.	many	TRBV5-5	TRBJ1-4	TGTGCCAGCAGGCCGACAGCAACTAATGAAAAACTGTTTTTT	CASRPTATNEKLFF
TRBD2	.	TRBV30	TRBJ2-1	TGTGCCTGGAGTGCGACAGCACCGGGGCCCGGGAGGGATGAGCAGTTCTTC	CAWSATAPGPGRDEQFF
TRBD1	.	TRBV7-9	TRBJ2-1	TGTGCCAGCAGCTTAGGTGACAGGGACGATGAGCAGTTCTTC	CASSLGDRDDEQFF
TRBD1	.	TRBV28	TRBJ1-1	TGTGCCGGCAGTACAGGGGGCGGGACTGAAGCTTTCTTT	CAGSTGGGTEAFF
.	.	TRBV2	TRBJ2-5	TGTGCCAGCTCGATCGCACCCGACAGTGAAGAGACCCAGTACTTC	CASSIAPDSEETQYF
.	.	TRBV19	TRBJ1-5	TGTGCCAGTAGTATAGAGGGGCACCAGCCCCAGCATTTT	CASSIEGHQPQHF
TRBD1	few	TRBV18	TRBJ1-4	TGTGCCAGCTCTCGACAGGGACGCGAAAAACTGTTTTTT	CASSRQGREKLFF
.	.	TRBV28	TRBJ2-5	TGTGCCAGCAGTTCCAGCGGCCCTTCCGAGACCCAGTACTTC	CASSSSGPSETQYF
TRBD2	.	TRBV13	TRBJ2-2	TGTGCCAGCAGCGGAGGGACTAGCGGGAGGAACACCGGGGAGCTGTTTTTT	CASSGGTSGRNTGELFF
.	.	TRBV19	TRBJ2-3	TGTGCCAGTAGTATTGACGGTACTAGCACAGATACGCAGTATTTT	CASSIDGTSTDTQYF
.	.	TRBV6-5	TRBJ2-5	TGTGCCAGCAGTTACAACGTGGGGCAAGAGACCCAGTACTTC	CASSYNVGQETQYF
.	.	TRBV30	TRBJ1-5	TGTGCCTGGAGTGTACGGGCCTTGGAGCCCCAGCATTTT	CAWSVRALEPQHF
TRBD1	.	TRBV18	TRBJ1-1	TGTGCCAGCTCACCAACGACAGGGGGCACTGAAGCTTTCTTT	CASSPTTGGTEAFF
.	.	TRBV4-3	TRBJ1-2	TGCGCCAGCAGCCAAGATCCAGTGCAGCCCTATGGCTACACCTTC	CASSQDPVQPYGYTF
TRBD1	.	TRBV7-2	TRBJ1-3	TGTGCCAGCAGCTTAGAAGGGGGCTTCTTCTCTGGAAACACCATATATTTT	CASSLEGGFFSGNTIYF
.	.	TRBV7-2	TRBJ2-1	TGTGCCAGCAGCCCCCATTGGCTTCGCGCCAATCAGCAGTTCTTC	CASSPHWLRANQQFF
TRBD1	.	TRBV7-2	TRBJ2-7	TGTGCCAGCAGTCGACAGGGAGTTTCCTACGAGCAGTACTTC	CASSRQGVSYEQYF
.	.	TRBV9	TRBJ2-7	TGTGCCAGCAGCGTAGGGGGCCGGAGCTCCTACGAGCAGTACTTC	CASSVGGRSSYEQYF
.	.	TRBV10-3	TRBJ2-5	TGTGCCATCAGCCGGACTAATAGGGGGCAAGAGACCCAGTACTTC	CAISRTNRGQETQYF
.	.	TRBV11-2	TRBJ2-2	TGTGCCAGCAGCACACTAAACACCGGGGAGCTGTTTTTT	CASSTLNTGELFF
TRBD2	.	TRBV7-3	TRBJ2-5	TGTGCCAGCAGCCCTGGGGGAGGGCTCGAGACCCAGTACTTC	CASSPGGGLETQYF
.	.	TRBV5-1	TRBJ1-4	TGCGCCAGCAGCCCTGGCCTGGGGAGTGAAAAACTGTTTTTT	CASSPGLGSEKLFF
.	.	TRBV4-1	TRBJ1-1	TGCGCCAGCTCCCCGGAAGGTAACACTGAAGCTTTCTTT	CASSPEGNTEAFF
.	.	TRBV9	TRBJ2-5	TGTGCCAGCAGCGTAACGACCACCTGGGGAGAGACCCAGTACTTC	CASSVTTTWGETQYF
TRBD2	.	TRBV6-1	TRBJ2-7	TGTGCCAGCAGTGAAGAAGGCCAGCGGGAGAGGCACGAGCAGTACTTC	CASSEEGQRERHEQYF
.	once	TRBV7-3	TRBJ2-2	TGTGCCAGCAGCGCACGAACGAGAGACACCGGGGAGCTGTTTTTT	CASSARTRDTGELFF
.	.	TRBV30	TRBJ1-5	TGTGCCTGGAGTGTATTTGAGAATCAGCCCCAGCATTTT	CAWSVFENQPQHF
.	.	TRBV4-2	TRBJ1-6	TGTGCCAGCAGCAAAGGGGTGGTTGGTTCACCCCTCCACTTT	CASSKGVVGSPLHF
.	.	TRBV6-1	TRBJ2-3	TGTGCCAGCAGTGACAGGGCCCCCCAGTATTTT	CASSDRAPQYF
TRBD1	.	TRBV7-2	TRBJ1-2	TGTGCCAGCAGCCAGGACAGGGGGCGCGATGGCTACACCTTC	CASSQDRGRDGYTF
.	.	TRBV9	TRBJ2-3	TGTGCCAGCAGCGTAGCCGTACGAGATACGCAGTATTTT	CASSVAVRDTQYF
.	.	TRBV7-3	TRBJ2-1	TGTGCCAGCAGCCCCCATTTTACGGGGAACTACAATGAGCAGTTCTTC	CASSPHFTGNYNEQFF